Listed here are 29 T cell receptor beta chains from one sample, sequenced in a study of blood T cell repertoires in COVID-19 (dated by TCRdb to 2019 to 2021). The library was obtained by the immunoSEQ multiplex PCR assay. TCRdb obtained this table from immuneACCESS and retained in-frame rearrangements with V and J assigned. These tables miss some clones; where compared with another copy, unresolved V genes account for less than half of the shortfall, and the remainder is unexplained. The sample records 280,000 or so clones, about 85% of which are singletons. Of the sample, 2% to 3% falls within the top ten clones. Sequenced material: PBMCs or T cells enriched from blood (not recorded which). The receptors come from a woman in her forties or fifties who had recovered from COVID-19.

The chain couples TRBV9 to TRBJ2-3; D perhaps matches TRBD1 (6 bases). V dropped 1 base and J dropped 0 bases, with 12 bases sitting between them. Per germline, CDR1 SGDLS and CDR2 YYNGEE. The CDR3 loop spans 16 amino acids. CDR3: CASSVISGASTDTQYF. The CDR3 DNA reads TGTGCCAGCAGCGTAATTTCAGGGGCCAGCACAGATACGCAGTATTTT.

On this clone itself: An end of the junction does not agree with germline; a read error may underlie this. This chain's CDR3 is CSVEGGANTGELFF. CDR3 coding DNA: TGCAGCGTCGAAGGGGGGGCGAACACCGGGGAGCTGTTTTTT. The chain has TRBV29-1 and TRBJ2-2; the D gene is possibly TRBD2 (7 bases). The length of the CDR3 is 14 residues. Germline V gives CDR1 SQVTM, CDR2 ANQGSEA.

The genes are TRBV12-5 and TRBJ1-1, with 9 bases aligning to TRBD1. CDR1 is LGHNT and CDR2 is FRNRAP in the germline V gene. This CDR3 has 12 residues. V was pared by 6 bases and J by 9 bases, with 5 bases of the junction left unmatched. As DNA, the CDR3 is TGTGCTAGTGGACTCGGACAGGGGAAAGCTTTCTTT. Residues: CASGLGQGKAFF.

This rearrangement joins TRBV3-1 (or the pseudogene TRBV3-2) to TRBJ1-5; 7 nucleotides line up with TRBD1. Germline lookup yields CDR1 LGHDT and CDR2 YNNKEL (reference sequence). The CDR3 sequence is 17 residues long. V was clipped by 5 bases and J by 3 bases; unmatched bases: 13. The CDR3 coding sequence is TGTGCCAGCAGCTCACCGCGGAGGGGGCAAAACAATCAGCCCCAGCATTTT. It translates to CASSSPRRGQNNQPQHF.

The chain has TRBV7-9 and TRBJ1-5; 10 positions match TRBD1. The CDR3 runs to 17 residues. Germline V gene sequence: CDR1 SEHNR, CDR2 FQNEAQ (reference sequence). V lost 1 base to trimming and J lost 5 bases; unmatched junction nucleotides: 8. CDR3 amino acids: CASSLDPWGTGDQPQHF. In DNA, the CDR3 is TGTGCCAGCAGCTTAGACCCTTGGGGGACAGGGGATCAGCCCCAGCATTTT.

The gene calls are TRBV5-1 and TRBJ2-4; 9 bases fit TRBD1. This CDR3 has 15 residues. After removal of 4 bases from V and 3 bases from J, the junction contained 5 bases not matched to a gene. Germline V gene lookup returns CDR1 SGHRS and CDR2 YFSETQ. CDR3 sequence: CASSATTGGKNIQYF. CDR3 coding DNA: TGCGCCAGCAGCGCAACGACAGGGGGCAAAAACATTCAGTACTTC.

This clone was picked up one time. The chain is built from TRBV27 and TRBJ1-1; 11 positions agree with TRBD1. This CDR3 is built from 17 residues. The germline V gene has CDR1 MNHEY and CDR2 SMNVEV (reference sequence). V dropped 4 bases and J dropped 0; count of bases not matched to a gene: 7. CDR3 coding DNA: TGTGCCAGCAGTTCGTGGACAGGGGGCGGGATGAACACTGAAGCTTTCTTT. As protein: CASSSWTGGGMNTEAFF.

The CDR3 nucleotides read TGTGCCAGCAGCGTAGAAGCTAGCGGGGGTGGTGAGGATACGCAGTATTTT. Translation gives CASSVEASGGGEDTQYF. The chain uses TRBV9 and TRBJ2-3; 10 bases map to TRBD2. CDR1 is SGDLS, CDR2 YYNGEE, per germline. This CDR3 has 17 residues. The ends lost 0 bases at V and 6 bases at J; junction bases unmatched: 10.

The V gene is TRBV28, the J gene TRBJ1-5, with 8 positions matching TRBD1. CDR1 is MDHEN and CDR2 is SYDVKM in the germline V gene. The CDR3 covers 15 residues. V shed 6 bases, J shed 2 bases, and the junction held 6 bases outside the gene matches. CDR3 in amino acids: CASRAGTGGNQPQHF. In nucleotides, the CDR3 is TGTGCCAGCAGAGCCGGGACAGGAGGCAATCAGCCCCAGCATTTT.

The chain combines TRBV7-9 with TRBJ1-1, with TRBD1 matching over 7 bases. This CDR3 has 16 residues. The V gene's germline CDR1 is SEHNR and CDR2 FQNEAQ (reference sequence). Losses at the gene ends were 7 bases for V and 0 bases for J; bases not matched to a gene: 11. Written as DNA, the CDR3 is TGTGCCAGCACCCGGGGGACAGCTATTATGAACACTGAAGCTTTCTTT. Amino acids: CASTRGTAIMNTEAFF.

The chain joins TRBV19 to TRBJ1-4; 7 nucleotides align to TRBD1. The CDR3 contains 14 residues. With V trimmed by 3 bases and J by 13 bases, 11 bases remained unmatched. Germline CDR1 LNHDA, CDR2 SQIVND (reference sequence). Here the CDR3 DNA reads TGTGCCAGTAGTATCCGACAGGGTCCGGGGGTACTGTTTTTT. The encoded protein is CASSIRQGPGVLFF.

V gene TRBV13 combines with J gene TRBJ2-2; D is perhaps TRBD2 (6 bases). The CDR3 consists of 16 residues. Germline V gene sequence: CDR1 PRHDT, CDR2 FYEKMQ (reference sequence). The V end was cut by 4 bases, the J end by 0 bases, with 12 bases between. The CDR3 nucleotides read TGTGCCAGCAGCTCCAGACTAGGGACGAACACCGGGGAGCTGTTTTTT. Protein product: CASSSRLGTNTGELFF.

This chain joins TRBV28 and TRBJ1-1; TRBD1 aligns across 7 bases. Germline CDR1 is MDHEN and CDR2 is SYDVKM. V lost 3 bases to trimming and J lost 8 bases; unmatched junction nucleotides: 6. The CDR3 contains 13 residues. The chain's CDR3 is CASSFDRVSEAFF. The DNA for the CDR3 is TGTGCCAGCAGTTTCGACAGGGTTTCGGAAGCTTTCTTT.

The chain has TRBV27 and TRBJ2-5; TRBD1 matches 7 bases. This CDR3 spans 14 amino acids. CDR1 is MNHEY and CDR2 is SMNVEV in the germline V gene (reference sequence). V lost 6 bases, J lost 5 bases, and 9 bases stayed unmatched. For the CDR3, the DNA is TGTGCCAGCAGCGTCGACAGGGTTAGCGAGACCCAGTACTTC. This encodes CASSVDRVSETQYF.

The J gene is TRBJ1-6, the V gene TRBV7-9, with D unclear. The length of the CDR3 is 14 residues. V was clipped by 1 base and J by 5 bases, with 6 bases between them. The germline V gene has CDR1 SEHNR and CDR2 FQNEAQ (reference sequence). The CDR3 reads CASSLDGDNSPLHF. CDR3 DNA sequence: TGTGCCAGCAGCTTAGACGGAGATAATTCACCCCTCCACTTT.

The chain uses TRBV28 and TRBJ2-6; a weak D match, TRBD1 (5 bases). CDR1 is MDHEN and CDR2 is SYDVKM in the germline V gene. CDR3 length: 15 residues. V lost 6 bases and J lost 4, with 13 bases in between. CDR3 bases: TGTGCCAGCAGCAAAACAGGAGCCGGGGCCAACGTCCTGACTTTC. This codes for CASSKTGAGANVLTF.

The CDR3 DNA sequence: TGTGCCAGCAGAGCAGACAGGAGCTCCTACAATGAGCAGTTCTTC. This translates into CASRADRSSYNEQFF. This chain uses TRBV28 with TRBJ2-1; perhaps TRBD1 as D (6 bases). V lost 6 bases and J lost 0, with 12 bases in between. Germline V gene lookup returns CDR1 MDHEN and CDR2 SYDVKM. This CDR3 is 15 amino acids long. Full variable domain (remainder filled in from reference TRBV28 and TRBJ2-1): DVKVTQSSRYLVKRTGEKVFLECVQDMDHENMFWYRQDPGLGLRLIYFSYDVKMKEKGDIPEGYSVSREKKERFSLILESASTNQTSMYLCASRADRSSYNEQFFGPGTRLTVL.

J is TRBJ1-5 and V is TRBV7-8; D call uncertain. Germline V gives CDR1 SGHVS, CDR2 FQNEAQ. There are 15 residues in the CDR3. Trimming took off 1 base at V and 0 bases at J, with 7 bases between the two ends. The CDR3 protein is CASSLDASSNQPQHF. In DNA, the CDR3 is TGTGCCAGCAGCTTAGACGCGTCTAGCAATCAGCCCCAGCATTTT.

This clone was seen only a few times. CDR3 DNA sequence: TGTGCCAGCAGCGTAGATATAAACACTGAAGCTTTCTTT. Its protein is CASSVDINTEAFF. The J gene is TRBJ1-1, the V gene TRBV9; D call uncertain. V was cut by 0 bases and J by 2 bases, with 5 bases left in between. The germline gives CDR1 SGDLS, CDR2 YYNGEE. The CDR3 length is 13 residues.

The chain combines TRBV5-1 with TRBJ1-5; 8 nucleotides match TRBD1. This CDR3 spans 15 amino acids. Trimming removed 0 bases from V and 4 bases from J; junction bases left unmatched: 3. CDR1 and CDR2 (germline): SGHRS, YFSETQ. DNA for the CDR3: TGCGCCAGCAGCTTGGATGGACAGGGAAATCAGCCCCAGCATTTT. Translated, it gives CASSLDGQGNQPQHF.

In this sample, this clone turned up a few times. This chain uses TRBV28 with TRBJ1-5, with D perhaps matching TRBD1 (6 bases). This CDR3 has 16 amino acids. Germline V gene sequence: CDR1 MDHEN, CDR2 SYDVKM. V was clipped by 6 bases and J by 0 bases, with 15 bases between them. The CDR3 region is CASRTGGAVSNQPQHF. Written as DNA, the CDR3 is TGTGCCAGCAGGACTGGGGGGGCTGTTAGCAATCAGCCCCAGCATTTT.

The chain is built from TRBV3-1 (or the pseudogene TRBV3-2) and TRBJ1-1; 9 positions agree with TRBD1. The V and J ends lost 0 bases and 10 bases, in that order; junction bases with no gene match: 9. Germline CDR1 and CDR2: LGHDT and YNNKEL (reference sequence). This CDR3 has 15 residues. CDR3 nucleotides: TGTGCCAGCAGCCAAGAAAGAGGGACAGGGAGGACAGCTTTCTTT. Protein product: CASSQERGTGRTAFF.

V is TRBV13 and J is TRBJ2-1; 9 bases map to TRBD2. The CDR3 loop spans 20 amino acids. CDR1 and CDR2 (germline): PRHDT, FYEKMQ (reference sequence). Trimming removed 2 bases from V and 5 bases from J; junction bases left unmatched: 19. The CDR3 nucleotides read TGTGCCAGCAGCTTAAGGTATCTAGCGGGACGGCGCTCCCCCGACAATGAGCAGTTCTTC. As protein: CASSLRYLAGRRSPDNEQFF.

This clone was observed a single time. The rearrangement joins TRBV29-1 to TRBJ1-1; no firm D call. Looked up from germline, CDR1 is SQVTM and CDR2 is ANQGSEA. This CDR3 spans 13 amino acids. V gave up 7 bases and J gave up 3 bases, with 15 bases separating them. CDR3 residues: CSADSGRYTEAFF. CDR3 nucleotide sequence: TGCAGCGCTGACTCCGGGAGATACACTGAAGCTTTCTTT.

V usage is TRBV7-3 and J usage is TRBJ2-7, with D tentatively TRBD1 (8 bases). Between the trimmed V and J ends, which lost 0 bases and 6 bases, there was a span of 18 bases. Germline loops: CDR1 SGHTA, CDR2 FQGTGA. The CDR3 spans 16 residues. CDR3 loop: CASSLTGGTGGGEQYF. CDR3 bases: TGTGCCAGCAGCTTAACCGGGGGGACAGGCGGCGGCGAGCAGTACTTC.

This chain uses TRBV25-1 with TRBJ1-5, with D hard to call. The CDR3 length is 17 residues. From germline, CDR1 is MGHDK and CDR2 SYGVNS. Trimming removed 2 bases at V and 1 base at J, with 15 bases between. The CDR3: CASSENLGSGSNQPQHF. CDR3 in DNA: TGTGCCAGCAGTGAAAATCTGGGTTCGGGGAGCAATCAGCCCCAGCATTTT.

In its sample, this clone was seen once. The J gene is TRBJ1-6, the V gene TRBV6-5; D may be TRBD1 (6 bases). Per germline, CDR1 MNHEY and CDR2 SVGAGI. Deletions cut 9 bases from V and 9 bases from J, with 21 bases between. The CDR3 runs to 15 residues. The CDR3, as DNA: TGTGCCAGTACCCTAGAAGACAGGAAGGGTTCACCCCTCCACTTT. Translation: CASTLEDRKGSPLHF.

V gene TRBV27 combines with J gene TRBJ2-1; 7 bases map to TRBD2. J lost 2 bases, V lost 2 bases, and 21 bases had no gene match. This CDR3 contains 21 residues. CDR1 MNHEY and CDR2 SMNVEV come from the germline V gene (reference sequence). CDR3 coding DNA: TGTGCCAGCAGTTTAACTAAGAGCGGGAATGAAGCACTAGAAGCCTACAATGAGCAGTTCTTC. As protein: CASSLTKSGNEALEAYNEQFF.

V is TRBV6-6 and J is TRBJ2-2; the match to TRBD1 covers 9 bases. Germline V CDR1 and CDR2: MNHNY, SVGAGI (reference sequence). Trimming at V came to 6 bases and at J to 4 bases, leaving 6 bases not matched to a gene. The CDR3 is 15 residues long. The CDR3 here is CASSKRQGGTGELFF. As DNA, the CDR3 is TGTGCCAGCAGCAAAAGACAGGGGGGCACCGGGGAGCTGTTTTTT.